These 26 T cell receptor beta chains were sequenced from one sample in a study of control samples from healthy donors and cancer patients. The protocol was immunoSEQ multiplex PCR, while the TCRdb copy is restricted to in-frame clones and leaves out a portion. Here the sample spans 45,000 or so clones, over 75% being singletons. Specimen: PBMCs. These receptors came from a woman aged 55-70 years with lung cancer.

The chain combines TRBV28 with TRBJ2-1; maybe TRBD2 (6 bases). Germline V lookup: CDR1 MDHEN, CDR2 SYDVKM. The CDR3 spans 15 residues. Trimming left V 4 bases short and J 4 bases short, with 14 bases between. Written as DNA, the CDR3 is TGTGCCAGCAGTTCCGACGCAGGGAGGTACAATGAGCAGTTCTTC. Its protein is CASSSDAGRYNEQFF.

This sequence joins TRBV24-1 and TRBJ2-1; 8 bases line up with TRBD1. The CDR3 consists of 15 residues. Germline values: CDR1 KGHDR, CDR2 SFDVKD. Losses at the gene ends were 6 bases for V and 5 bases for J; bases not matched to a gene: 8. The DNA for the CDR3 is TGTGCCACCAGTCCCAGGACAGGGCTAGACAATGAGCAGTTCTTC. The encoded protein is CATSPRTGLDNEQFF.

The gene calls are TRBV11-2 and TRBJ2-1, with D possibly being TRBD2 (6 bases). Germline lookup yields CDR1 SGHAT and CDR2 FQNNGV. The CDR3 runs 13 residues. V lost 5 bases, J lost 7 bases, and 12 bases lay in between. CDR3 nucleotides: TGTGCCAGCAGCGATTCTAGCGAGAATGAGCAGTTCTTC. Its protein product is CASSDSSENEQFF. Full variable domain (missing parts from reference TRBV11-2 and TRBJ2-1): EAGVAQSPRYKIIEKRQSVAFWCNPISGHATLYWYQQILGQGPKLLIQFQNNGVVDDSQLPKDRFSAERLKGVDSTLKIQPAKLEDSAVYLCASSDSSENEQFFGPGTRLTVL.

Comments on this clone: Germline is not matched at one junction end, which may reflect a read error. J is TRBJ1-2 and V is TRBV5-1; D ambiguous. Germline V gene lookup returns CDR1 SGHRS and CDR2 YFSETQ. The CDR3 runs to 12 residues. The CDR3 sequence is CASSFGNSGYTF. The CDR3 coding sequence is TGCGCCAGCAGCTTCGGAAACTCTGGCTACACCTTC.

This clone occurred once. The chain is built from TRBV28 and TRBJ2-7; D gene unclear. The CDR3 has 13 residues. Trimming removed 6 bases at V and 0 bases at J, with 9 bases between. Germline V CDR1 and CDR2: MDHEN, SYDVKM. CDR3 sequence reads: CASSAGSSYEQYF. The CDR3 bases are TGTGCCAGCAGCGCAGGTTCCTCCTACGAGCAGTACTTC. Variable domain in full (rest from reference TRBV28 and TRBJ2-7): DVKVTQSSRYLVKRTGEKVFLECVQDMDHENMFWYRQDPGLGLRLIYFSYDVKMKEKGDIPEGYSVSREKKERFSLILESASTNQTSMYLCASSAGSSYEQYFGPGTRLTVT.

This chain joins TRBV5-1 and TRBJ2-1, with TRBD2 matching 7 bases. V shed 3 bases, J shed 8 bases, and the junction held 11 bases outside the gene matches. Germline V gene sequence: CDR1 SGHRS, CDR2 YFSETQ. The CDR3 runs to 15 residues. DNA of the CDR3: TGCGCCAGCAGCTCCTCCGGGACTACTAGCGATGAGCAGTTCTTC. This translates into CASSSSGTTSDEQFF.

This clone occurred once. J is TRBJ1-2 and V is TRBV29-1; D is ambiguous. Germline CDR1 SQVTM, CDR2 ANQGSEA. Trimming pared 7 bases from V and 0 bases from J, leaving 6 bases between. The CDR3 extends over 11 amino acids. The CDR3 here is CSADANYGYTF. Written as DNA, the CDR3 is TGCAGCGCTGACGCTAACTATGGCTACACCTTC.

The chain recombines TRBV6-5 with TRBJ1-1, with D possibly being TRBD1 (5 bases). Between the trimmed V and J ends, which lost 2 bases and 5 bases, there was a span of 15 bases. The CDR3 runs to 15 residues. The germline gives CDR1 MNHEY, CDR2 SVGAGI. For the CDR3, the DNA is TGTGCCAGCAGTTACCTGGGGACGGGGAGAACTGAAGCTTTCTTT. It encodes CASSYLGTGRTEAFF.

The count of this clone is one. This sequence joins TRBV18 and TRBJ2-1, with 8 nucleotides matching TRBD1. V lost 3 bases to trimming and J lost 4 bases; unmatched junction nucleotides: 5. The germline V gene has CDR1 KGHSH and CDR2 LQKENI. The CDR3 has 15 residues. The CDR3 sequence: CASSPGTGFYNEQFF. The CDR3 DNA reads as TGTGCCAGCTCACCCGGGACAGGATTTTACAATGAGCAGTTCTTC.

The chain recombines TRBV4-3 with TRBJ1-5; no reliable D call. The CDR3 has 15 residues. The germline V and J ends were trimmed by 1 base and 4 bases, with 11 bases remaining between them. Germline V gives CDR1 LGHNA, CDR2 YSLEER. The CDR3 reads CASSQVKGGNQPQHF. DNA of the CDR3: TGCGCCAGCAGCCAAGTTAAGGGAGGTAATCAGCCCCAGCATTTT.

This clone is a singleton in its sample. The V call is TRBV20-1, the J call TRBJ1-1; 7 bases fit TRBD1. The CDR3 totals 11 residues. CDR1 and CDR2 from the germline V gene are DFQATT and SNEGSKA (reference sequence). As DNA, the CDR3 is TGCAGGGCAGGGGGACCCACTGAAGCTTTCTTT. Translating it yields CRAGGPTEAFF.

V is TRBV15 and J is TRBJ2-2; the D is unclear. The CDR3 contains 16 residues. The V gene's germline CDR1 is LNHNV and CDR2 YYDKDF (reference sequence). V was trimmed by 1 base and J by 0 bases, leaving 9 bases between them. The CDR3 is CATSRGPIANTGELFF. The CDR3 DNA sequence: TGTGCCACCAGCAGAGGGCCTATTGCGAACACCGGGGAGCTGTTTTTT. The full variable domain, rest sourced from reference TRBV15 and TRBJ2-2, is DAMVIQNPRYQVTQFGKPVTLSCSQTLNHNVMYWYQQKSSQAPKLLFHYYDKDFNNEADTPDNFQSRRPNTSFCFLDIRSPGLGDTAMYLCATSRGPIANTGELFFGEGSRLTVL.

The V and J genes are TRBV19 and TRBJ2-1; the match to TRBD1 covers 9 bases. CDR1 and CDR2 from the germline V gene are LNHDA and SQIVND (reference sequence). V shed 5 bases and J 4 bases; nucleotides not matched to a gene: 9. This CDR3 contains 16 residues. In DNA form, the CDR3 reads TGTGCCAGTAGTTCAGTCGACAGGGGGGGATACAATGAGCAGTTCTTC. As protein: CASSSVDRGGYNEQFF.

The table lists this clone with a few counts. The J gene is TRBJ1-1, the V gene TRBV28, with D perhaps matching TRBD1 (6 bases). Trimming left V 9 bases short and J 1 base short, with 24 bases between. This CDR3 region has 17 residues. Per the germline V gene, CDR1 is MDHEN and CDR2 is SYDVKM. The CDR3 here is CASKLPGAGETNTEAFF. In nucleotides, the CDR3 is TGTGCCAGTAAACTTCCTGGGGCAGGGGAAACGAACACTGAAGCTTTCTTT.

The chain uses TRBV28 and TRBJ2-7, with 7 bases matching TRBD2. Germline V gene lookup returns CDR1 MDHEN and CDR2 SYDVKM. V shed 4 bases and J 0 bases; nucleotides not matched to a gene: 3. The CDR3 is 14 amino acids. DNA for the CDR3: TGTGCCAGCAGTTCCGGGACTAACTCCTACGAGCAGTACTTC. Protein sequence: CASSSGTNSYEQYF.

This clone appeared once. This sequence joins TRBV11-3 and TRBJ2-2; tentatively, D is TRBD2 (5 bases). V dropped 4 bases and J dropped 2 bases, with 17 bases sitting between them. This CDR3 spans 17 amino acids. Per the germline V gene, CDR1 is SGHNT and CDR2 is YENEEA. The chain's CDR3 is CASSSRAAGLNTGELFF. CDR3 bases: TGTGCCAGCAGCTCCCGGGCCGCGGGCCTTAACACCGGGGAGCTGTTTTTT.

V and J are TRBV25-1 and TRBJ1-1, with D hard to call. The V and J ends lost 3 bases and 4 bases respectively, with 12 bases between them. CDR1 and CDR2 (germline): MGHDK, SYGVNS. This CDR3 is built from 14 residues. The CDR3 bases are TGTGCCAGCAGTGAGCCGGGATCGGGCACTGAAGCTTTCTTT. Translation gives CASSEPGSGTEAFF.

V and J are TRBV10-3 and TRBJ1-1; D call uncertain. The V and J ends lost 5 bases and 1 base respectively, with 8 bases between them. Germline-derived CDR1 and CDR2 are ENHRY and SYGVKD. The length of the CDR3 is 13 residues. In DNA, the CDR3 is TGTGCCATCAGTCGTGAATCGAACACTGAAGCTTTCTTT. It codes for CAISRESNTEAFF.

In its sample, this clone was seen once. The CDR3 region has the DNA TGTGCCAGCAGCTTGGGGGCAGGGGGCTTGTATAGAGAGCAGTACTTC. It codes for CASSLGAGGLYREQYF. J is TRBJ2-7 and V is TRBV13; TRBD1 matches at 8 bases. V was clipped by 3 bases and J by 7 bases; unmatched bases: 14. CDR1 is PRHDT and CDR2 is FYEKMQ in the germline V gene (reference sequence). This CDR3 region has 16 residues.

The chain has TRBV7-2 and TRBJ2-7; 7 nucleotides align to TRBD1. Germline-derived CDR1 and CDR2 are SGHTA and FQGNSA. V gave up 1 base and J gave up 3 bases; unmatched junction bases: 6. The CDR3 totals 15 residues. The CDR3 loop reads CASSLGSGTVYEQYF. CDR3 in DNA: TGTGCCAGCAGCTTAGGTTCCGGGACAGTCTACGAGCAGTACTTC.

J is TRBJ2-6 and V is TRBV7-2, with D perhaps TRBD2 (5 bases). Germline assignment: CDR1 SGHTA and CDR2 FQGNSA. Trimming pared 5 bases from V and 0 bases from J, leaving 14 bases between. The length of the CDR3 is 17 residues. For the CDR3, the DNA is TGTGCCAGCAGCGGGCGGGTCCCCGGCTCTGGGGCCAACGTCCTGACTTTC. Residues: CASSGRVPGSGANVLTF.

The V call is TRBV7-2, the J call TRBJ1-2, with 7 bases matching TRBD1. Germline V gene lookup returns CDR1 SGHTA and CDR2 FQGNSA. The CDR3 contains 13 residues. The V and J ends lost 5 bases and 8 bases, in that order; junction bases with no gene match: 8. The CDR3 DNA sequence: TGTGCCAGCAGCCGACAGGGCTCCTACGGCTACACCTTC. Protein: CASSRQGSYGYTF.

The V gene is TRBV9, the J gene TRBJ2-3; D unresolved. V was clipped by 7 bases and J by 2 bases, with 8 bases between them. Germline V gene sequence: CDR1 SGDLS, CDR2 YYNGEE. The CDR3 has 12 amino acids. The CDR3: CASPLFTDTQYF. The CDR3 coding sequence is TGTGCCAGCCCATTATTCACAGATACGCAGTATTTT.

The V call is TRBV10-3, the J call TRBJ2-3; possible D gene TRBD1, 5 bases. Trimming took off 6 bases at V and 2 bases at J, with 18 bases between the two ends. CDR3 length equals 16 residues. Germline CDR1 and CDR2: ENHRY and SYGVKD. The CDR3: CAISDPTGDHTDTQYF. The CDR3 DNA reads as TGTGCCATCAGCGACCCAACAGGTGACCACACAGATACGCAGTATTTT.

This sequence joins TRBV14 and TRBJ2-2, with D hard to call. The germline CDR1 and CDR2 sequences are SGHDN and FVKESK. This CDR3 region has 13 residues. Trimming took off 5 bases at V and 3 bases at J, with 7 bases between the two ends. CDR3 region: CASSALYTGELFF. The CDR3 DNA reads as TGTGCCAGCAGCGCACTTTACACCGGGGAGCTGTTTTTT.

The rearrangement uses TRBV10-3 and TRBJ2-1; no definite D call. Germline CDR1 ENHRY, CDR2 SYGVKD. Trimming removed 2 bases at V and 0 bases at J, with 2 bases between. The CDR3 spans 13 residues. The CDR3 region has the DNA TGTGCCATCAGTGAGCGCTCCTACAATGAGCAGTTCTTC. Translated: CAISERSYNEQFF.